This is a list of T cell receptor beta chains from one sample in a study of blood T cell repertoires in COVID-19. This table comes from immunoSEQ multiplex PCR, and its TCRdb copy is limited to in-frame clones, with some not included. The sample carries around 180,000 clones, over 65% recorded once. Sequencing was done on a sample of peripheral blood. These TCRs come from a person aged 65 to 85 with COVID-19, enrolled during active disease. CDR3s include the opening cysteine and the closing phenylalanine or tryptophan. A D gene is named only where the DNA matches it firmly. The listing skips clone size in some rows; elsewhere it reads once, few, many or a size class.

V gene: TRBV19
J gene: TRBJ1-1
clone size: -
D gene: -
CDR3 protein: CASSIDHRVRFNTEAFF
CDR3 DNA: TGTGCCAGTAGTATAGATCACAGGGTTAGGTTCAACACTGAAGCTTTCTTT

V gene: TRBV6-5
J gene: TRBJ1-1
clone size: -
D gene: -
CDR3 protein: CASSYATELHTEAFF
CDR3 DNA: TGTGCCAGCAGTTACGCGACAGAGCTACACACTGAAGCTTTCTTT

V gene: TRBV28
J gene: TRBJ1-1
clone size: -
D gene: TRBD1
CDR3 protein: CASSPFRDRNTEAFF
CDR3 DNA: TGTGCCAGCAGTCCATTCCGGGACAGGAACACTGAAGCTTTCTTT

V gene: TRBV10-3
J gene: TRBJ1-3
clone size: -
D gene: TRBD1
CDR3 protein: CAITIQGADGNTIYF
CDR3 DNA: TGTGCCATCACCATACAGGGGGCGGATGGAAACACCATATATTTT

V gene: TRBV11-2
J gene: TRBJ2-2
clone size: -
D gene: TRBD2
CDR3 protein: CASSSSAGVPGELFF
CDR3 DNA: TGTGCCAGCAGCTCAAGCGCGGGAGTCCCCGGGGAGCTGTTTTTT

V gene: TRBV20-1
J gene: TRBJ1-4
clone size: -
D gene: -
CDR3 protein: CSASDRGEKLFF
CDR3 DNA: TGCAGTGCTAGTGACCGGGGGGAAAAACTGTTTTTT

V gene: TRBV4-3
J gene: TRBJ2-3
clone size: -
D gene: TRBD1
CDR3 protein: CASSPSTGFGTDTQYF
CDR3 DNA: TGCGCCAGCAGCCCATCGACAGGGTTTGGCACAGATACGCAGTATTTT

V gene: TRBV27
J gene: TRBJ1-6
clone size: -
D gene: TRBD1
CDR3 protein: CASRQGPYNSPLHF
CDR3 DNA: TGTGCCAGCAGACAGGGGCCCTATAATTCACCCCTCCACTTT

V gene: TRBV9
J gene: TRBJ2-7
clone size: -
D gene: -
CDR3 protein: CASSVDPEPYEQYF
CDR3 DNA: TGTGCCAGCAGCGTAGATCCGGAGCCGTACGAGCAGTACTTC

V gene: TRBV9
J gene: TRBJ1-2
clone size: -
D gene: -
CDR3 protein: CASSVGRGLQDGYTF
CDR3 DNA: TGTGCCAGCAGCGTGGGGCGGGGCCTTCAGGATGGCTACACCTTC

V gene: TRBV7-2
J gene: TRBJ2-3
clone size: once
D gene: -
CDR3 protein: CASSPVGDTQYF
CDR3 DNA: TGTGCCAGCAGCCCGGTCGGGGATACGCAGTATTTT

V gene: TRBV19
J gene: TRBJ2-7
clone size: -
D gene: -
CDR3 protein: CASSKDTVGSYEQYF
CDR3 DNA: TGTGCCAGTAGTAAGGACACGGTGGGCTCCTACGAGCAGTACTTC

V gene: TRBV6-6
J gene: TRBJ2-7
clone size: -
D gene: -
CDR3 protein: CASTSTLHEQYF
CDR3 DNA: TGTGCCAGCACCTCAACTTTGCACGAGCAGTACTTC

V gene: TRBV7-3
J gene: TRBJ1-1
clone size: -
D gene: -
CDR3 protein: CASSWSPGDTEAFF
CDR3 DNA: TGTGCCAGCAGCTGGTCCCCGGGGGACACTGAAGCTTTCTTT

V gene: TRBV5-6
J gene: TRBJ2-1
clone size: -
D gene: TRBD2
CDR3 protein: CASSLPRLAGVKRRDEQFF
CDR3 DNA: TGTGCCAGCAGCTTGCCGCGCCTGGCGGGAGTAAAAAGGAGGGATGAGCAGTTCTTC

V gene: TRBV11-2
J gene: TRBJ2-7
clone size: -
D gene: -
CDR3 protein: CASSQNRDPSYEQYF
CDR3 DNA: TGTGCCAGCAGCCAGAACAGGGACCCCTCCTACGAGCAGTACTTC

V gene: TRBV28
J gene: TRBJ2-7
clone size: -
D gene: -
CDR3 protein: CASSRRYEQYF
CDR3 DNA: TGTGCCAGCAGTCGCAGATACGAGCAGTACTTC

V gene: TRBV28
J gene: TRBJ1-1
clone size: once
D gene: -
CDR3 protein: CASSPFGELGTEAFF
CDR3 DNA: TGTGCCAGCAGTCCCTTTGGGGAGTTGGGCACTGAAGCTTTCTTT

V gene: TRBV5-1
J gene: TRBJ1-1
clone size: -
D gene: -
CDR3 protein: CASSLGQAAATEAFF
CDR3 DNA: TGCGCCAGCAGCTTGGGGCAGGCAGCGGCCACTGAAGCTTTCTTT

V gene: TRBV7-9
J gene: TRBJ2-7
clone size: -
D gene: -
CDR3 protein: CASSSAYEQYF
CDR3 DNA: TGTGCCAGCAGCTCAGCCTACGAGCAGTACTTC

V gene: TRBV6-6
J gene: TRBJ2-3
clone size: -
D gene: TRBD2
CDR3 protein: CASSSGTSGTDTQYF
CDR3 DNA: TGTGCCAGCAGTTCCGGGACTAGCGGTACAGATACGCAGTATTTT

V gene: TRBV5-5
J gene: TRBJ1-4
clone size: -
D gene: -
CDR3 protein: CASSFQEGAEEKLFF
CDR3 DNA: TGTGCCAGCAGCTTCCAAGAGGGAGCGGAAGAAAAACTGTTTTTT

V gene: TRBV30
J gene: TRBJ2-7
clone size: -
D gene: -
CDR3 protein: CAWSVLGAEQYF
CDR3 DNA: TGTGCCTGGAGTGTCTTGGGGGCCGAGCAGTACTTC

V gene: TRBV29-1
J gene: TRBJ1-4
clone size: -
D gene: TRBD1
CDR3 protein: CSVTTGGSSEKLFF
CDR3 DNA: TGCAGCGTGACCACAGGGGGAAGTAGTGAAAAACTGTTTTTT

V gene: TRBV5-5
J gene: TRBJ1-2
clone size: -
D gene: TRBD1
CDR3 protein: CASSFPTGGTYGYTF
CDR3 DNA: TGTGCCAGCAGCTTCCCGACAGGGGGTACCTATGGCTACACCTTC

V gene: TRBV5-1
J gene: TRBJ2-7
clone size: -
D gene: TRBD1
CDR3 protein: CASSFSGTGTKEQYF
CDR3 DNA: TGCGCCAGCAGCTTCTCCGGGACAGGGACCAAAGAGCAGTACTTC

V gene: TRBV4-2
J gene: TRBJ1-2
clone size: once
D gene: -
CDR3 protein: CASSQETTGTKTYGYTF
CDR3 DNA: TGTGCCAGCAGCCAGGAAACCACCGGGACAAAAACCTATGGCTACACCTTC

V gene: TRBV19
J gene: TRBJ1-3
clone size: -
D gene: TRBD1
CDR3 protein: CASSTRTGGTGNTIYF
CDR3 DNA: TGTGCCAGTAGTACCCGGACAGGGGGAACTGGAAACACCATATATTTT

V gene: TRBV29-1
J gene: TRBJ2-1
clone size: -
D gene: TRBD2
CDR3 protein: CSVGYSGGNEQFF
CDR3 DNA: TGCAGCGTTGGCTACAGCGGGGGGAATGAGCAGTTCTTC

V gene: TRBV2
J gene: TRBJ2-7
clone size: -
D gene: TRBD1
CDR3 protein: CASTLIAGQGYEQYF
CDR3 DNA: TGTGCCAGCACTTTGATTGCGGGACAGGGGTACGAGCAGTACTTC

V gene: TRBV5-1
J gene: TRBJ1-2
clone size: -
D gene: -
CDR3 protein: CASSSQDGGRGYTF
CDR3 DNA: TGCGCCAGCAGCTCCCAAGACGGAGGCCGCGGCTACACCTTC

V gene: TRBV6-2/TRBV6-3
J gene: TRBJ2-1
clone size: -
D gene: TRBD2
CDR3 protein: CASSYSRTRGGSYNEQFF
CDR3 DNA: TGTGCCAGCAGTTACTCGAGGACGCGGGGGGGCTCCTACAATGAGCAGTTCTTC

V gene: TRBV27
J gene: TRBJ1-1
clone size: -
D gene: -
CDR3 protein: CASSLSVLRSEAFF
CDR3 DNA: TGTGCCAGCAGTTTATCGGTTCTACGGTCTGAAGCTTTCTTT

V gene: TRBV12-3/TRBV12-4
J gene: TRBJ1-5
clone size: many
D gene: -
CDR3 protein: CASRLTDNQPQHF
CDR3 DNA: TGTGCCAGCAGACTGACAGATAATCAGCCCCAGCATTTT

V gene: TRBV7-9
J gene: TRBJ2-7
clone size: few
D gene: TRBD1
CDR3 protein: CASSPRTGADYEQYF
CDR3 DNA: TGTGCCAGCAGCCCGCGGACAGGCGCCGACTACGAGCAGTACTTC

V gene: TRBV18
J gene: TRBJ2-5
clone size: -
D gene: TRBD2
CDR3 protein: CASSPGAGKETQYF
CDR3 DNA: TGTGCCAGCTCACCCGGAGCGGGAAAAGAGACCCAGTACTTC

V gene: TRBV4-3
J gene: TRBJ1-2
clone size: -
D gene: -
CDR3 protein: CASSPTGTSGGYTF
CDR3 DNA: TGCGCCAGCAGCCCGACGGGGACATCGGGTGGCTACACCTTC

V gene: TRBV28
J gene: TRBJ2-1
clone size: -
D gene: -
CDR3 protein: CASSPSRSYNEQFF
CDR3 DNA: TGTGCCAGCAGCCCTAGTCGCTCCTACAATGAGCAGTTCTTC

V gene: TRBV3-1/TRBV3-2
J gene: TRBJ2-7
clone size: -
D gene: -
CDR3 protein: CASSPMTGASYEQYF
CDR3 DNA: TGTGCCAGCAGCCCTATGACAGGCGCCTCCTACGAGCAGTACTTC

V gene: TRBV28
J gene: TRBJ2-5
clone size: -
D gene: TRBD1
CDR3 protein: CASRPTKGAGQTQYF
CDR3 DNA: TGTGCCAGCAGGCCCACGAAGGGGGCCGGACAGACCCAGTACTTC

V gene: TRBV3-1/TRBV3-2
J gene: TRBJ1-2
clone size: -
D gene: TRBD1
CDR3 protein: CASSQVGTGGNYGYTF
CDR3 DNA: TGTGCCAGCAGCCAAGTAGGAACAGGGGGTAACTATGGCTACACCTTC

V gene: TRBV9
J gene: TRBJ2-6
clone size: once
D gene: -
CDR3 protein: CASSIRSSGANVLTF
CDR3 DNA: TGTGCCAGCAGCATACGGAGCTCTGGGGCCAACGTCCTGACTTTC